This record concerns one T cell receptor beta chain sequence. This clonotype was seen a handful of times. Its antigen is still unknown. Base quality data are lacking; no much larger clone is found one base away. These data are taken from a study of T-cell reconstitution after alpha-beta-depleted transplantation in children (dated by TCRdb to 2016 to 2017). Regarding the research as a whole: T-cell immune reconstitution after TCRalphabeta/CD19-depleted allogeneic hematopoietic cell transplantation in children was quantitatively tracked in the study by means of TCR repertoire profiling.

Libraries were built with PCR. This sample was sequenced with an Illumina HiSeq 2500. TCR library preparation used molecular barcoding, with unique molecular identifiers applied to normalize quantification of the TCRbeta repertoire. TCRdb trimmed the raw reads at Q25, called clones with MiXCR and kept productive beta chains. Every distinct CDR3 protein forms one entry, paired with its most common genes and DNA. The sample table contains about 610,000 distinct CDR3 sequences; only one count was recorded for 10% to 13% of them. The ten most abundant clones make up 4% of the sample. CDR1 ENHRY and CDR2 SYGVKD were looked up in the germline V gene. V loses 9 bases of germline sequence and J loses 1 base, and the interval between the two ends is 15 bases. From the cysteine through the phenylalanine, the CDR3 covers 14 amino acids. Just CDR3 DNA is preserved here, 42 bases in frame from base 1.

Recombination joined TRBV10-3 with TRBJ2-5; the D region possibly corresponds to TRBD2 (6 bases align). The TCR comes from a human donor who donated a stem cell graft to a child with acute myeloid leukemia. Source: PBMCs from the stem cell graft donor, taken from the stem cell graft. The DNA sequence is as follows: TGTGCCATAGCGGGTACGCGGGTCCAAGAGACCCAGTACTTC. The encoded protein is CAIAGTRVQETQYF.